This note documents a single T cell receptor beta chain sequence. Antigen unknown. Donor samples were obtained from healthy Caucasian individuals from Russia, aged 6 to 90. The use of a sample-barcoded 5' primer and a J-beta primer mix characterized a second PCR of roughly 6 to 12 cycles. TCRdb re-called the 5' RACE reads through MiXCR, storing one row per CDR3 protein. The table records about 1.4 million distinct CDR3 sequences, approximately 59% of them present only once. This specimen comes from a study of blood T cells in healthy people across ages. Study-wide results and limits: Percentage of naive T cells showed a strong correlation with TCR beta diversity.

Germline V gene data show CDR1 as DFQATT and CDR2 as SNEGSKA (reference sequence). CDR3 length: 12 residues. V lost 6 bases and J 4 bases, leaving 13 bases between the germline ends. V usage is TRBV20-1 and J usage is TRBJ2-7; D is ambiguous. The sequenced sample consisted of blood. The source of this sequence is a man younger than 30 in good health. CDR3 DNA sequence: TGCAGTGCCGCAGTTGACGGTTACGAGCAGTACTTC. As protein: CSAAVDGYEQYF.